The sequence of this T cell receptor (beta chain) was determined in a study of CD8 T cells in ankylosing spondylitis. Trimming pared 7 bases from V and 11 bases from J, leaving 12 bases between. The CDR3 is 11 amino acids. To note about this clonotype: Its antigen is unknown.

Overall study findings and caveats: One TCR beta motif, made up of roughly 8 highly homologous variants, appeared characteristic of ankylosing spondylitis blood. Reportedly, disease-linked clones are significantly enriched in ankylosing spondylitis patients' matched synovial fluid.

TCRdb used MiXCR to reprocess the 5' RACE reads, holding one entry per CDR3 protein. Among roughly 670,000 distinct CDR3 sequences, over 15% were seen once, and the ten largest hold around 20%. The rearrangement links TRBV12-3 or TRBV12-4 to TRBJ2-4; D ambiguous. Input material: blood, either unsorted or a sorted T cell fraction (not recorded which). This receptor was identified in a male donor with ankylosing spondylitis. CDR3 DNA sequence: TGTGCCAGCACCGACCTGACTCTTCAGTACTTC. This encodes CASTDLTLQYF.